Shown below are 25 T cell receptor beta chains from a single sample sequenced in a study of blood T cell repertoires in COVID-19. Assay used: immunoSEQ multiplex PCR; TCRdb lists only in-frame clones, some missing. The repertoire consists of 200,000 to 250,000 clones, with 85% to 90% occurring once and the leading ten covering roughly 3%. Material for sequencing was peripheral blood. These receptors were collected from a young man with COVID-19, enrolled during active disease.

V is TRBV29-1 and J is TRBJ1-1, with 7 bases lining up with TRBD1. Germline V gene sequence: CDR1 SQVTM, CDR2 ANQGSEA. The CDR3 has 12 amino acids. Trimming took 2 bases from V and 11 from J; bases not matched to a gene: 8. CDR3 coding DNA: TGCAGCGTTGAAAGACAGGGCTTGGGGGCTTTCTTT. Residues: CSVERQGLGAFF. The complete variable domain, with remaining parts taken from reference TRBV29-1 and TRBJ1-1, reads SAVISQKPSRDICQRGTSLTIQCQVDSQVTMMFWYRQQPGQSLTLIATANQGSEATYESGFVIDKFPISRPNLTFSTLTVSNMSPEDSSIYLCSVERQGLGAFFGQGTRLTVV.

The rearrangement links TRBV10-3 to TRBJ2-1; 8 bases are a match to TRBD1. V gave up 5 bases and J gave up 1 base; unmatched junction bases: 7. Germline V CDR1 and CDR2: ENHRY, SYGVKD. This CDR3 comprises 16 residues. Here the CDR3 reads CAISPDRGMSYNEQFF. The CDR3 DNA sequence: TGTGCCATCAGTCCCGACAGGGGTATGTCCTACAATGAGCAGTTCTTC.

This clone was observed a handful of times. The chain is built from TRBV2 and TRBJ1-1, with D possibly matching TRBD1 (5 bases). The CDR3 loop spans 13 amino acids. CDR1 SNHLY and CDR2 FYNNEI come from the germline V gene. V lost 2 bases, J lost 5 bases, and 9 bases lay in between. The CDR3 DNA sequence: TGTGCCAGCAGTGAACAGGGTACGACTGAAGCTTTCTTT. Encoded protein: CASSEQGTTEAFF.

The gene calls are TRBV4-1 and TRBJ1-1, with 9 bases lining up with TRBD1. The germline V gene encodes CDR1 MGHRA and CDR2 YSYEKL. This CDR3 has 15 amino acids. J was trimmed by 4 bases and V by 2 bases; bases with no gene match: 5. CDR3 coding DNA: TGCGCCAGCAGCCAAAGGGACAGGGAGGGCACTGAAGCTTTCTTT. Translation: CASSQRDREGTEAFF.

The CDR3: CASSPSGGPLYYGYTF. CDR3 in DNA: TGTGCCAGCAGTCCATCAGGGGGCCCACTCTACTATGGCTACACCTTC. The chain is built from TRBV27 and TRBJ1-2, with TRBD1 matching over 8 bases. The CDR3 length is 16 residues. Germline CDR1 reads MNHEY; CDR2 reads SMNVEV (reference sequence). J was trimmed by 3 bases and V by 5 bases; bases with no gene match: 11.

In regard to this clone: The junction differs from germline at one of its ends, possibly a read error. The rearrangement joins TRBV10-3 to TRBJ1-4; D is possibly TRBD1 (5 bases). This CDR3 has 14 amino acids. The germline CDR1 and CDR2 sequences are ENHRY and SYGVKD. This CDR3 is CAISEGGTSEKLFF. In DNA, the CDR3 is TGTGCCATCAGTGAGGGCGGGACTAGTGAAAAACTGTTTTTT.

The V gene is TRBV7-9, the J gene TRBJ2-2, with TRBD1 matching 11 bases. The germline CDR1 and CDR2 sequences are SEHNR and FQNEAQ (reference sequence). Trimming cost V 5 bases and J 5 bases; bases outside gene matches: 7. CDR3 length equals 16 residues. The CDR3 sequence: CASSPPGQGDTGELFF. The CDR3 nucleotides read TGTGCCAGCAGCCCCCCGGGACAGGGGGATACCGGGGAGCTGTTTTTT.

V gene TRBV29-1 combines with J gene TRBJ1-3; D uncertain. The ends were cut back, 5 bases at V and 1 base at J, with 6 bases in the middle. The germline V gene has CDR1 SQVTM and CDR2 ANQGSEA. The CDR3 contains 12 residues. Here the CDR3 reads CSVRGSGNTIYF. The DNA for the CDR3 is TGCAGCGTTCGGGGTTCTGGAAACACCATATATTTT. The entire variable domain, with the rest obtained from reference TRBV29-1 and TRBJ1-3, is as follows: SAVISQKPSRDICQRGTSLTIQCQVDSQVTMMFWYRQQPGQSLTLIATANQGSEATYESGFVIDKFPISRPNLTFSTLTVSNMSPEDSSIYLCSVRGSGNTIYFGEGSWLTVV.

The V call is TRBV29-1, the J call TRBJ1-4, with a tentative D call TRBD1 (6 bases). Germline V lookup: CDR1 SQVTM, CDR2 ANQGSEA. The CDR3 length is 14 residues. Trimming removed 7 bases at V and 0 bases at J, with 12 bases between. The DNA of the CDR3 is TGCAGCGCACAAACAGGGACAACTAATGAAAAACTGTTTTTT. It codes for CSAQTGTTNEKLFF.

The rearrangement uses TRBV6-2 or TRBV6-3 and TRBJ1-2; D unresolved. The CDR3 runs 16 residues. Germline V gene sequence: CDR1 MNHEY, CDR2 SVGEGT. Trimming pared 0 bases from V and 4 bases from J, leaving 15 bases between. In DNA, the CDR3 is TGTGCCAGCAGTTACTCAAGCCAGGCCTCCGTCTATGGCTACACCTTC. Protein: CASSYSSQASVYGYTF.

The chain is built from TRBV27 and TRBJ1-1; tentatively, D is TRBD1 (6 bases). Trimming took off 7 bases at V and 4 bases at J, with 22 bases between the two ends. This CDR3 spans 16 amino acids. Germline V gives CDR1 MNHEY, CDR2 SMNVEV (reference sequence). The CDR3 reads CASNSGARGGLTEAFF. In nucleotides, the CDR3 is TGTGCCAGCAACTCTGGAGCCAGGGGAGGGCTCACTGAAGCTTTCTTT.

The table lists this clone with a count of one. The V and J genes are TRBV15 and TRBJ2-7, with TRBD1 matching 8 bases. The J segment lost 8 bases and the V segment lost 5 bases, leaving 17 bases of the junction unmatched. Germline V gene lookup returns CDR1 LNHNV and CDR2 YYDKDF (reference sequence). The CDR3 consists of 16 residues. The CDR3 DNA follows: TGTGCCACCAGCCGAGCTCGACAGGGGAGAGGGGAACAGCAGTACTTC. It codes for CATSRARQGRGEQQYF.

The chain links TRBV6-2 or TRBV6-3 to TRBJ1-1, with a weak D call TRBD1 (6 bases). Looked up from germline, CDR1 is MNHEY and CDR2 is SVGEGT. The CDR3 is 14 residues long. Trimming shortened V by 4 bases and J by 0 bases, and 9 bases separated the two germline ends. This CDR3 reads CASSSGVMNTEAFF. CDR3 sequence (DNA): TGTGCCAGCAGTTCAGGGGTGATGAACACTGAAGCTTTCTTT.

The CDR3, as DNA: TGCGCCAGCAGCCACGGACAGGGAGGCTCCTATAATTCACCCCTCCACTTT. Translating gives CASSHGQGGSYNSPLHF. The rearrangement uses TRBV5-1 and TRBJ1-6; 8 bases match TRBD1. CDR3 length: 17 residues. Germline V gene sequence: CDR1 SGHRS, CDR2 YFSETQ. Losses at the gene ends were 4 bases for V and 0 bases for J; bases not matched to a gene: 6.

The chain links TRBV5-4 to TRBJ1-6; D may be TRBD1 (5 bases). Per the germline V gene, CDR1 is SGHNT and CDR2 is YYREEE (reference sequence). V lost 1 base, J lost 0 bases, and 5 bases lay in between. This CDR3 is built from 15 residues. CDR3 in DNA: TGTGCCAGCAGCTTGACAGGCTCCTATAATTCACCCCTCCACTTT. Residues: CASSLTGSYNSPLHF.

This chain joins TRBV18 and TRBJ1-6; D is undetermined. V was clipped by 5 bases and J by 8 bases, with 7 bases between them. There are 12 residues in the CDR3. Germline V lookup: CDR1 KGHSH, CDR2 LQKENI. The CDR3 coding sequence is TGTGCCAGCTCAGGGCAAGATTCACCCCTCCACTTT. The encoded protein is CASSGQDSPLHF.

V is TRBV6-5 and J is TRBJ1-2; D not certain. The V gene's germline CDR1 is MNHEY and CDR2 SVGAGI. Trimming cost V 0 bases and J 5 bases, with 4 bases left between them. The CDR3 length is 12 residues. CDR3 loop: CASSYSQYGYTF. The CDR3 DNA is TGTGCCAGCAGTTACTCACAATATGGCTACACCTTC.

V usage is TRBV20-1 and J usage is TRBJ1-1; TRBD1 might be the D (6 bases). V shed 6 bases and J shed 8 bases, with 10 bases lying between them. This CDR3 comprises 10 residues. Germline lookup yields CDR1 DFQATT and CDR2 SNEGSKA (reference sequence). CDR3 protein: CSATTGEAFF. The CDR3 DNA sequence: TGCAGTGCCACTACAGGGGAAGCTTTCTTT.

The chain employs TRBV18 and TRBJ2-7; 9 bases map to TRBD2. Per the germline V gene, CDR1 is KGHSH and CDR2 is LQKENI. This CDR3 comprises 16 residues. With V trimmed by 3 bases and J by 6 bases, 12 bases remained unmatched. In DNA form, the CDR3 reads TGTGCCAGCTCACCTTCCCCTTTGCTAGCGGGGCTCGAGCAGTACTTC. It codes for CASSPSPLLAGLEQYF.

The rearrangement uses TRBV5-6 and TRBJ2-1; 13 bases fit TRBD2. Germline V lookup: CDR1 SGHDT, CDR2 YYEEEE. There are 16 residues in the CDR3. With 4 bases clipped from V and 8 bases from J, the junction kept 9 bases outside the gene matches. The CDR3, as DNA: TGTGCCAGCAGCCGACGTCGACTAGCGGGAGGCGATGAGCAGTTCTTC. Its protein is CASSRRRLAGGDEQFF.

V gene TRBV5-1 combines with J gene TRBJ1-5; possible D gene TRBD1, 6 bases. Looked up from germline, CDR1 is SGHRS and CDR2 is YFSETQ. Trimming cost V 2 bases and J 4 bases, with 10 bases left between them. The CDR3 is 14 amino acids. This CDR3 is CASSLGGGNQPQHF. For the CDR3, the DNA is TGCGCCAGCAGCTTAGGGGGAGGGAATCAGCCCCAGCATTTT. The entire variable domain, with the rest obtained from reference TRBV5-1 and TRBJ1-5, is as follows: KAGVTQTPRYLIKTRGQQVTLSCSPISGHRSVSWYQQTPGQGLQFLFEYFSETQRNKGNFPGRFSGRQFSNSRSEMNVSTLELGDSALYLCASSLGGGNQPQHFGDGTRLSIL.

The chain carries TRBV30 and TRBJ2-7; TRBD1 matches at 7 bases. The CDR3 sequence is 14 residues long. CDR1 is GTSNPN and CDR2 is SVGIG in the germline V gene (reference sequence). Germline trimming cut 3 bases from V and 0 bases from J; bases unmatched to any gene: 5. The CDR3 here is CAWSEQGFSYEQYF. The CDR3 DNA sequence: TGTGCCTGGAGCGAACAGGGGTTCTCCTACGAGCAGTACTTC.

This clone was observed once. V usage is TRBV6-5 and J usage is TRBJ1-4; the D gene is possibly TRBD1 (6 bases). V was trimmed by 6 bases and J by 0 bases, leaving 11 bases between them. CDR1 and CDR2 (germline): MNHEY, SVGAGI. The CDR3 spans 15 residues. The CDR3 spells CASRPHRATNEKLFF. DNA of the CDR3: TGTGCCAGCAGGCCCCACAGGGCAACTAATGAAAAACTGTTTTTT.

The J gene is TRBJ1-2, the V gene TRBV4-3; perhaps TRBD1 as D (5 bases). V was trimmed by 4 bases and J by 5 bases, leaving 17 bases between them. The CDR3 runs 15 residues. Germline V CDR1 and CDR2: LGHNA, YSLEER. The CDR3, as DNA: TGCGCCAGCAGCCTAGGGAGGGGTGTAGAGTATGGCTACACCTTC. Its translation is CASSLGRGVEYGYTF.

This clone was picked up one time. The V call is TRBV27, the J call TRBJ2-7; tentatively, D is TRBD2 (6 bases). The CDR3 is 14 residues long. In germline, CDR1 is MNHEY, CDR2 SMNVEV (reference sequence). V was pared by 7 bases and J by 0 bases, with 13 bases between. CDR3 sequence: CASTKAGSSYEQYF. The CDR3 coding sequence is TGTGCCAGCACCAAAGCCGGGAGCTCCTACGAGCAGTACTTC.